This T cell receptor (beta chain) emerged from a study of CD8 T cells in ankylosing spondylitis. Notes on the study in general: What appeared characteristic of ankylosing spondylitis blood was a TCR beta motif of about eight highly homologous variants.

This clonotype was seen more than once but under ten times. What it recognizes is unknown. Each CDR3 protein gets one entry after TCRdb re-called the 5' RACE reads with MiXCR. The sample has around 140,000 distinct CDR3 sequences, 15% to 20% seen once. This clonotype was sampled from a male donor with ankylosing spondylitis. Sequenced input: blood, either unsorted or a sorted T cell fraction (not recorded which).

DNA of the CDR3: TGTGCCAGTAGTTTGACGACAGGGAGGCGCGAGCAGTACTTC. This gives the protein CASSLTTGRREQYF. The rearrangement uses TRBV19 and TRBJ2-7, with a weak D call TRBD1 (7 bases). V was shortened by 5 bases and J by 6 bases, with 17 bases between the two germline ends. Germline CDR1 and CDR2: LNHDA and SQIVND (reference sequence). The CDR3 is 14 amino acids.